This TCR beta chain is drawn from a study of cytomegalovirus exposure and HLA in healthy donors. This CDR3 spans 13 amino acids. The germline V gene encodes CDR1 MNHEY and CDR2 SVGAGI. V shed 2 bases and J shed 8 bases, with 9 bases lying between them. Assay: immunoSEQ multiplex PCR; the TCRdb copy retains only in-frame clones and omits some. Of some 45,000 clones listed, 80% to 95% are singletons. Sequencing used PBMCs. The V gene is TRBV6-5, the J gene TRBJ1-4; D may be TRBD1 (5 bases). The sequence came from a man younger than 35 in good health and CMV-seronegative. The CDR3 spells CASSYRGGEKLFF. The CDR3 DNA sequence: TGTGCCAGCAGTTACAGGGGAGGCGAAAAACTGTTTTTT.